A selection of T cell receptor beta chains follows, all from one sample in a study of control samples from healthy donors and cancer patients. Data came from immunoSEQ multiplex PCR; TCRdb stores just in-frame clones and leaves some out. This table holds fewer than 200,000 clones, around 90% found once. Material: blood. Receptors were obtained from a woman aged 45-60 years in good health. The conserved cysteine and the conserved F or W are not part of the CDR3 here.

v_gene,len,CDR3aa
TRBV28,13,ASSPSTGDSSPLH
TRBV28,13,ASGLTSGRQGEQY
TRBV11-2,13,ASSSMGGRGQPQH
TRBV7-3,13,ASSLTGLGQGAAF
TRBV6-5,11,ASSSTGGGGYT
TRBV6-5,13,ASSSATMLNEKLF
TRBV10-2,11,ASSEWGIETQY
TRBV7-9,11,ASSLVGGREKY
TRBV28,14,ASSFLRGAYNSPLH
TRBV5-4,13,ASRTYAVGKLEQF
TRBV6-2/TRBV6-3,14,ASSYSVGWTQETQY
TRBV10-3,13,AISEGQSFNSPLH
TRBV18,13,ASSRETGTGNTIY
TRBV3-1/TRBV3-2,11,ASSPGHNQPQH
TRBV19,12,ASRLMDRGTEAF
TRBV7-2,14,ASSLRGGDSGYGYT
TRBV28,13,ASSLGASGRGEQF
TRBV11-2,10,ASSLGGVEAF
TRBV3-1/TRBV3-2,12,ASSLQGRESPLH
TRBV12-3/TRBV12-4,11,ASSHRVAQPQH
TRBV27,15,ASRPPAGQGHTDTQY
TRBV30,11,ASGWLPQETQY
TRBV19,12,ASSMTGGTDTQY
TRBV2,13,ASRGQRMNNSPLH
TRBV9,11,ASSPPDRGPAF
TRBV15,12,ATSRGNIGNTIY
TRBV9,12,ASSVRPGPYEQY